The 17 T cell receptor beta chains below come from one sample, sequenced in a study of Graves' ophthalmopathy and Graves' hyperthyroidism. Amplifying from RNA transcripts, the study obtained TCR beta CDR3 regions. Second-round multiplex PCR followed a first-round RT-PCR using HTBI primers. In TCRdb, the multiplex PCR reads were re-called with MiXCR into one record per CDR3 protein. The sample consists of 35,000 to 50,000 distinct CDR3 sequences, around half of them appearing once. Source material: peripheral blood. These receptors all come from an adult woman with stable Graves' hyperthyroidism.

The chain couples TRBV20-1 to TRBJ2-5; 13 nucleotides match TRBD2. This CDR3 spans 17 amino acids. Germline lookup yields CDR1 DFQATT and CDR2 SNEGSKA (reference sequence). With 5 bases clipped from V and 4 bases from J, the junction kept 13 bases outside the gene matches. The CDR3 protein is CSAATSGRAGLRETQYF. In DNA, the CDR3 is TGCAGTGCTGCTACTAGCGGGAGGGCGGGGTTGAGAGAGACCCAGTACTTC.

This clonotype was counted a few times. The chain employs TRBV7-9 and TRBJ2-2; no clear D gene. The CDR3 is made up of 11 amino acids. The ends were cut back, 7 bases at V and 5 bases at J, with 5 bases in the middle. Germline CDR1 reads SEHNR; CDR2 reads FQNEAQ (reference sequence). CDR3 sequence (DNA): TGTGCCAGCACCGGGACCGGGGAGCTGTTTTTT. Translating gives CASTGTGELFF.

Note on this clonotype: Sequence at one end of the junction differs from germline and may be a read error. J is TRBJ1-1 and V is TRBV29-1, with TRBD1 matching over 10 bases. CDR1 and CDR2 (germline): SQVTM, ANQGSEA. The CDR3 sequence is 9 residues long. CDR3 protein: CSDGGQGIF. CDR3 nucleotide sequence: TGCAGCGACGGGGGACAGGGGATCTTT.

The gene calls are TRBV6-1 and TRBJ1-3; D remains unclear. The germline V gene encodes CDR1 MNHNS and CDR2 SASEGT. Trimming left V 11 bases short and J 0 bases short, with 17 bases between. The CDR3 has 15 residues. The CDR3 loop reads CAARGGPNSGNTIYF. The CDR3 region has the DNA TGTGCCGCCCGGGGAGGACCGAACTCTGGAAACACCATATATTTT.

A remark on this clonotype: Mismatch with germline at one junction end may stem from a read error. This chain joins TRBV2 and TRBJ1-1; TRBD1 agrees at 7 bases. Germline V gives CDR1 SNHLY, CDR2 FYNNEI. The CDR3 runs to 14 residues. In nucleotides, the CDR3 is TGCGCCAGCGACGGGGGACAGCTGAACACTGAAGCTTCCTTT. Protein product: CASDGGQLNTEASF.

This clonotype was detected many times. The chain combines TRBV20-1 with TRBJ2-7, with D perhaps TRBD2 (6 bases). The V end was cut by 6 bases, the J end by 5 bases, with 20 bases between. The CDR3 runs to 14 residues. Germline lookup yields CDR1 DFQATT and CDR2 SNEGSKA (reference sequence). CDR3 amino acids: CSAPGTQLPNEQYF. Written as DNA, the CDR3 is TGCAGTGCGCCCGGGACTCAGCTCCCCAACGAGCAGTACTTC.

In its sample, this clonotype was seen a few times. In DNA form, the CDR3 reads TGCAGCGTTGAAGGACCCCGGGATGGCTACACCTTC. Translation gives CSVEGPRDGYTF. The rearrangement uses TRBV29-1 and TRBJ1-2; D is unresolved. Germline V lookup: CDR1 SQVTM, CDR2 ANQGSEA. V shed 1 base and J shed 6 bases, with 9 bases lying between them. The length of the CDR3 is 12 residues. The whole variable domain, filled in from reference TRBV29-1 and TRBJ1-2, reads SAVISQKPSRDICQRGTSLTIQCQVDSQVTMMFWYRQQPGQSLTLIATANQGSEATYESGFVIDKFPISRPNLTFSTLTVSNMSPEDSSIYLCSVEGPRDGYTFGSGTRLTVV.

The chain uses TRBV7-2 and TRBJ2-7; TRBD1 aligns across 7 bases. Looked up from germline, CDR1 is SGHTA and CDR2 is FQGNSA. The CDR3 is 15 amino acids. J lost 1 base, V lost 1 base, and 4 bases had no gene match. CDR3 sequence: CASSLGGQESYEQYF. The CDR3 DNA sequence: TGTGCCAGCAGCTTAGGCGGACAGGAATCCTACGAGCAGTACTTC.

Here the CDR3 reads CSDGGERNTIYF. The CDR3 nucleotides read TGCAGCGACGGGGGAGAGAGAAACACCATATATTTT. The chain couples TRBV29-1 to TRBJ1-3, with TRBD1 as a possible D gene (5 bases). This CDR3 contains 12 residues. V shed 7 bases and J shed 5 bases, with 12 bases lying between them. Germline V gene lookup returns CDR1 SQVTM and CDR2 ANQGSEA.

This clonotype was found once. The chain employs TRBV2 and TRBJ1-5; D uncertain. Trimming took off 4 bases at V and 4 bases at J, with 11 bases between the two ends. Germline V gene data show CDR1 as SNHLY and CDR2 as FYNNEI. The CDR3 has 14 residues. This CDR3 is CASSVGQLNQPQHF. CDR3 coding DNA: TGTGCCAGCAGTGTCGGGCAGCTTAATCAGCCCCAGCATTTT.

V is TRBV29-1 and J is TRBJ1-1; the D is unclear. The germline V and J ends were trimmed by 4 bases and 2 bases, with 8 bases remaining between them. The CDR3 is made up of 12 amino acids. Germline CDR1 SQVTM, CDR2 ANQGSEA. The CDR3 nucleotides read TGCAGCGTTGGGAGGGCTAACACTGAAGCTTTCTTT. Amino acids: CSVGRANTEAFF.

As concerns this clonotype: An end of the junction does not agree with germline; a read error may underlie this. V is TRBV5-5 and J is TRBJ2-5, with TRBD1 identical over 7 bases. CDR1 and CDR2 (germline): SGHKS, YYEKEE (reference sequence). The CDR3 extends over 13 amino acids. The CDR3 nucleotides are TGCGCCAGCACCGGGACAGAACAAGAGACCCAGTACTTC. Protein: CASTGTEQETQYF.

This clonotype is judged medium-sized. The chain carries TRBV7-9 and TRBJ1-2; no clear D gene. The V end was cut by 3 bases, the J end by 6 bases, with 11 bases between. Germline CDR1 is SEHNR and CDR2 is FQNEAQ (reference sequence). The CDR3 sequence is 13 residues long. This CDR3 reads CASSFDFSHGYTF. CDR3 sequence (DNA): TGTGCCAGCAGCTTTGACTTCAGCCATGGCTACACCTTC.

This clonotype was counted a few times. The CDR3 is CASRTGGPYGYTF. The CDR3, as DNA: TGTGCCAGCAGAACAGGGGGCCCCTATGGCTACACCTTC. The chain employs TRBV25-1 and TRBJ1-2; 9 nucleotides line up with TRBD1. This CDR3 is 13 amino acids long. The V gene's germline CDR1 is MGHDK and CDR2 SYGVNS. Trimming at V came to 6 bases and at J to 4 bases, leaving 3 bases not matched to a gene.

J is TRBJ2-7 and V is TRBV3-1; no firm D call. The CDR3 is made up of 11 amino acids. Germline lookup yields CDR1 LGHDT and CDR2 YNNKEL (reference sequence). The V end lost 4 bases, the J end lost 1 base, and 2 bases lay between the germline ends. CDR3 sequence (DNA): TGTGCCAGCAGCCGTTCCTACGAGCAGTACTTC. This translates into CASSRSYEQYF.

By proportion, this clonotype is medium-sized. The rearrangement links TRBV10-3 to TRBJ2-7; D gene ambiguous. CDR3 length: 13 residues. The germline CDR1 and CDR2 sequences are ENHRY and SYGVKD. With 2 bases removed from V and 7 bases from J, the gap between germline ends came to 12 bases. As DNA, the CDR3 is TGTGCCATCAGTGAGAACAATGGGTGGGAGCAGTACTTC. Amino acid sequence: CAISENNGWEQYF.

The chain joins TRBV12-3 or TRBV12-4 to TRBJ1-1; D call uncertain. The CDR3 length is 16 residues. V was pared by 4 bases and J by 0 bases, with 15 bases between. In DNA form, the CDR3 reads TGTGCCAGCAGTTCGAGTCCGTTCTTTATGAACACTGAAGCTTTCTTT. Translating gives CASSSSPFFMNTEAFF.